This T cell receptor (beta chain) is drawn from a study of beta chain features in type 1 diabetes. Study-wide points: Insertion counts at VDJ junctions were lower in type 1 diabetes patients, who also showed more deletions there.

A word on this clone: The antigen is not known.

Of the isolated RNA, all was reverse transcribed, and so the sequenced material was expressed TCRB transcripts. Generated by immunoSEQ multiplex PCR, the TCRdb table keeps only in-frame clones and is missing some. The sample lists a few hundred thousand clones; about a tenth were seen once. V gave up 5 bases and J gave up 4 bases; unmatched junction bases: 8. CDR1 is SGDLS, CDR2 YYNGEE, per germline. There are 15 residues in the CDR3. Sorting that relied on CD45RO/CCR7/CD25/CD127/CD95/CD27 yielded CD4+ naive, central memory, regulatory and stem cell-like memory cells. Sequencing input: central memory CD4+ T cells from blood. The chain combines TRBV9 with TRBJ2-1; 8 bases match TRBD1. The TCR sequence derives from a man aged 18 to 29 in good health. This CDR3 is CASRETGGMYNEQFF. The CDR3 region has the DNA TGTGCCAGCAGGGAAACAGGGGGTATGTACAATGAGCAGTTCTTC.